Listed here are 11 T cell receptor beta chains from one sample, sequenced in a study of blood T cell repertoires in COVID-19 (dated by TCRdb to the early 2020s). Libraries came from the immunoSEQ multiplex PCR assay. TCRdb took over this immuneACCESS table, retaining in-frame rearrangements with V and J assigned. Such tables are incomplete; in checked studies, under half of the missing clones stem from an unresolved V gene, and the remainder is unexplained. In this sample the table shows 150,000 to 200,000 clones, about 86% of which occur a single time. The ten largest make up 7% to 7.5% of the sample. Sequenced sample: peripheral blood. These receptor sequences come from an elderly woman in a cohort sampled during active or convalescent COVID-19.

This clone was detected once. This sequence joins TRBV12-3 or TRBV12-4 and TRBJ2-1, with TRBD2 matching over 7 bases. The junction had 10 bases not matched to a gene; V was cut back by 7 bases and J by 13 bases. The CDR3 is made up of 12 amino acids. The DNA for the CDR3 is TGTGCCAGCACCTTATCCGCGGGGGACCAGTTCTTC. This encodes CASTLSAGDQFF.

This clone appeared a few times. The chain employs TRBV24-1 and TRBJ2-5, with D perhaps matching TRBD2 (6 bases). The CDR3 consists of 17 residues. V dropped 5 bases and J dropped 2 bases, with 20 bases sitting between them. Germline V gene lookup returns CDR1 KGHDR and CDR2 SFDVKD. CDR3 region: CATSAPEPWGDQETQYF. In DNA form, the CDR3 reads TGTGCCACCAGTGCCCCAGAACCCTGGGGGGATCAAGAGACCCAGTACTTC.

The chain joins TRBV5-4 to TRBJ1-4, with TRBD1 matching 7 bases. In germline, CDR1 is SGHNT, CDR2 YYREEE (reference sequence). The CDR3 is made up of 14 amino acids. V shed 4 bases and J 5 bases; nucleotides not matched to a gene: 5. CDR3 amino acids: CASSTGAGNEKLFF. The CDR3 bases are TGTGCCAGCAGCACAGGGGCGGGGAATGAAAAACTGTTTTTT.

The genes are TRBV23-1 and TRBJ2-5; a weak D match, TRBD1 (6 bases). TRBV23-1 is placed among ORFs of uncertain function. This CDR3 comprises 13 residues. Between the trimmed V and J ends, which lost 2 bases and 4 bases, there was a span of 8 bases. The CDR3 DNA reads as TGCGCCAGCAGTCAAGACAGGCGAGAGACCCAGTACTTC. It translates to CASSQDRRETQYF.

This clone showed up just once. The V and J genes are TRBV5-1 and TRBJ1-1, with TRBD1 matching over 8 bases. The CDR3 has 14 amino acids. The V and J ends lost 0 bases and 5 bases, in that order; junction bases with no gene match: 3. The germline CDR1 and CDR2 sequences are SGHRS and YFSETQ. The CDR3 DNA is TGCGCCAGCAGCTTGGCAGGGGGCTTGACTGAAGCTTTCTTT. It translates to CASSLAGGLTEAFF.

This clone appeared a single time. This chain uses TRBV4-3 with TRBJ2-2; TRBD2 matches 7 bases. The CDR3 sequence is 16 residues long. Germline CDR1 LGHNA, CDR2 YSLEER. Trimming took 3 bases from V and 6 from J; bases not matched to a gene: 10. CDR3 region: CASSQGGGGSPGELFF. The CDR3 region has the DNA TGCGCCAGCAGCCAGGGTGGGGGGGGATCCCCCGGGGAGCTGTTTTTT.

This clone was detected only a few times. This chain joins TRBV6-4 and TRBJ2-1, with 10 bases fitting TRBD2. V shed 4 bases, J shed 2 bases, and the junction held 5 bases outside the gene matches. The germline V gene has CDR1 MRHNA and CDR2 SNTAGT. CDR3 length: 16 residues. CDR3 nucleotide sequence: TGTGCCAGCAGTGGAGAAGCGGGGGGGGCCTACAATGAGCAGTTCTTC. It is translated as CASSGEAGGAYNEQFF.

Written as DNA, the CDR3 is TGTGCCAGCAGTTTCCGCACCGGGGAGCTGTTTTTT. This gives the protein CASSFRTGELFF. V usage is TRBV28 and J usage is TRBJ2-2; D is undetermined. Germline V gene lookup returns CDR1 MDHEN and CDR2 SYDVKM. CDR3 size: 12 residues. V was pared by 3 bases and J by 4 bases, with 3 bases between.

The CDR3 DNA reads TGTGCCAGCAGTCCACTATCAGGGTTTACTAATGAAAAACTGTTTTTT. Amino acid sequence: CASSPLSGFTNEKLFF. The chain employs TRBV28 and TRBJ1-4; the D gene is possibly TRBD1 (5 bases). V was cut by 5 bases and J by 2 bases, with 15 bases left in between. The CDR3 spans 16 residues. Germline CDR1 is MDHEN and CDR2 is SYDVKM.

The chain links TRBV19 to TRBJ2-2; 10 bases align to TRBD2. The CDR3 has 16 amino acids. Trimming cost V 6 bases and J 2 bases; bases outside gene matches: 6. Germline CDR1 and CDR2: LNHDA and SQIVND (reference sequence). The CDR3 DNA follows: TGTGCCAGTAGCCGTACTAGCGGGGTTAACACCGGGGAGCTGTTTTTT. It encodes CASSRTSGVNTGELFF.

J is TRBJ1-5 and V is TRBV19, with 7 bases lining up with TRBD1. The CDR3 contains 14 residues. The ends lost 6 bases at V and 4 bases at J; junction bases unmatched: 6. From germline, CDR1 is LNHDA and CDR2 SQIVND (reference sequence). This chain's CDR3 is CASSPGQPNQPQHF. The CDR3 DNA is TGTGCCAGTAGCCCGGGACAGCCTAATCAGCCCCAGCATTTT.